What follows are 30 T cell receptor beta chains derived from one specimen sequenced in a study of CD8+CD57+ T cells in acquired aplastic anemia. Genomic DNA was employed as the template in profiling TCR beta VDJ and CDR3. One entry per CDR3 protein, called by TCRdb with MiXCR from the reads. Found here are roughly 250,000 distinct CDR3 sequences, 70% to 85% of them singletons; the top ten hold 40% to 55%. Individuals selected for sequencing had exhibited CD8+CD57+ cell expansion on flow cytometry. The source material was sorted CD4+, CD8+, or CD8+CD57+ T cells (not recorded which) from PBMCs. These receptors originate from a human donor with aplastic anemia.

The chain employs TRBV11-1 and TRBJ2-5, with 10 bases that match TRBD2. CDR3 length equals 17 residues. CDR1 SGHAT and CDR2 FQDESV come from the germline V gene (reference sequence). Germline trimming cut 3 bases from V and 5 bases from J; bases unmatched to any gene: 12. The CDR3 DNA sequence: TGTGCCAGCAGCTTTCAAAGGAGCGGGGGGGCTAGGGAGACCCAGTACTTC. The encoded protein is CASSFQRSGGARETQYF.

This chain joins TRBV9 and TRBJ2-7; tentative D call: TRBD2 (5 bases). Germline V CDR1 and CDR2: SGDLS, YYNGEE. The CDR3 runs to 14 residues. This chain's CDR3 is CASRVEGNPLVNNV. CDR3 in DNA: TGTGCCAGCCGCGTAGAGGGCAATCCCCTGGTGAACAACGTC.

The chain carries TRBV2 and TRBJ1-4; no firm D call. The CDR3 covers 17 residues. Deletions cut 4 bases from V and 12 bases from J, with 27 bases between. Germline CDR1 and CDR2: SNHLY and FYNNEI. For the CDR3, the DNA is TGTGCCAGCAGTGTGTCTTCCGGAGGATATTTTAATGAGCAACTGTTTTTT. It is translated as CASSVSSGGYFNEQLFF. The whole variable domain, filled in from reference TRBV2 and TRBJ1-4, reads EPEVTQTPSHQVTQMGQEVILRCVPISNHLYFYWYRQILGQKVEFLVSFYNNEISEKSEIFDDQFSVERPDGSNFTLKIRSTKLEDSAMYFCASSVSSGGYFNEQLFFGSGTQLSVL.

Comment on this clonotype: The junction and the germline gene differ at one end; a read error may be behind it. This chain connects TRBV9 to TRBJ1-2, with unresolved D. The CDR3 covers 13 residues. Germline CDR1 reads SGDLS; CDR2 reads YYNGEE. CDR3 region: CASSEGPDRQYIF. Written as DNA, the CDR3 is TGTGCCAGCAGCGAAGGCCCAGATAGGCAGTACATTTTC.

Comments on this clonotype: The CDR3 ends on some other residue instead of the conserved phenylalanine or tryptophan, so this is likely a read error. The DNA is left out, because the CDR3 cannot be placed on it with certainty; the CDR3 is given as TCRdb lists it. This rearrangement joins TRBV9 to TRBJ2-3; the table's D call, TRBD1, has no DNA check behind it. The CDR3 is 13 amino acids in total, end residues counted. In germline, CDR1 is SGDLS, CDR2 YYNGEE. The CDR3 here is CASSESYSNQPQL.

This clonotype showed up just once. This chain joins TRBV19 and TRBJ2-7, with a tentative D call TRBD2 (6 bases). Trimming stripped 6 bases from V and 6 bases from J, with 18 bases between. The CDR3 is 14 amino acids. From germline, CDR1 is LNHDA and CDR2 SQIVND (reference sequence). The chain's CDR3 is CASSVGRQFGEQYF. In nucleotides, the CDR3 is TGTGCCAGTAGCGTTGGGAGGCAGTTCGGCGAGCAGTACTTC.

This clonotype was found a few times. CDR3 sequence: CASSVTGEGTEAFF. As DNA, the CDR3 is TGTGCCAGCAGTGTTACAGGGGAGGGGACTGAAGCTTTCTTT. V is TRBV2 and J is TRBJ1-1; 7 positions match TRBD1. This CDR3 is 14 amino acids long. Per germline, CDR1 SNHLY and CDR2 FYNNEI. Trimming at V came to 4 bases and at J to 5 bases, leaving 7 bases not matched to a gene.

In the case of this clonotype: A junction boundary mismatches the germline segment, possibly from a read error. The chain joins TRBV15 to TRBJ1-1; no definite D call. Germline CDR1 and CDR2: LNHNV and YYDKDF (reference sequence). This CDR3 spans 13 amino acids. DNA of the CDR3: TGTGCCAGCAGTATTCGCGGGTCCAAAGAGGCTCTCTTT. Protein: CASSIRGSKEALF.

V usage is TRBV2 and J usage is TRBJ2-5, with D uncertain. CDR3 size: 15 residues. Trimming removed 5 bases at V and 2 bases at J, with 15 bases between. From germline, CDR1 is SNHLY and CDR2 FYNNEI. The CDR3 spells CASSKWNNAQETQYF. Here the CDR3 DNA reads TGTGCCAGCAGTAAGTGGAACAATGCGCAAGAGACCCAGTACTTC.

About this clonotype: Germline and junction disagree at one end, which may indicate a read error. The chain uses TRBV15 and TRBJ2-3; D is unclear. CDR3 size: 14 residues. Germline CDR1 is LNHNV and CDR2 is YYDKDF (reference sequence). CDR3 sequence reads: CATSRVSHQETQYF. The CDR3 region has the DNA TGTGCCACCAGCAGAGTGTCACACCAAGAGACCCAGTACTTT. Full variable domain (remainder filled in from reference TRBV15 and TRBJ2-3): DAMVIQNPRYQVTQFGKPVTLSCSQTLNHNVMYWYQQKSSQAPKLLFHYYDKDFNNEADTPDNFQSRRPNTSFCFLDIRSPGLGDTAMYLCATSRVSHQETQYFGPGTRLTVL.

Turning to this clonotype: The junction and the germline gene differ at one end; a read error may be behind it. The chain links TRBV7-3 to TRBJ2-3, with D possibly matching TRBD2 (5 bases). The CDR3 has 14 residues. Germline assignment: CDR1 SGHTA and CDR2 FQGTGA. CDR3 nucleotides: TGTGCCAGCAGCTTAGCGGGCGGTCCTGATACGTATTTTTTT. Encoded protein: CASSLAGGPDTYFF.

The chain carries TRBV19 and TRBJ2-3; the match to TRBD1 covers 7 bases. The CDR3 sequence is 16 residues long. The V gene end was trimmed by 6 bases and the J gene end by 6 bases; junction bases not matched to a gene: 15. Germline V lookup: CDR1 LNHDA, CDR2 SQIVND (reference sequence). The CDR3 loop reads CASSPSHRGMMDTQYF. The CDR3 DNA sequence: TGTGCCAGTAGCCCCTCCCACAGGGGAATGATGGATACGCAGTATTTT.

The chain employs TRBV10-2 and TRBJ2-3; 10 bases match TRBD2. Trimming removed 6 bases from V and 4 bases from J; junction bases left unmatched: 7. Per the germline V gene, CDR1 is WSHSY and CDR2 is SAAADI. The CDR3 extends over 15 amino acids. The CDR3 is CASSTLAGAADTQYF. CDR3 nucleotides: TGCGCCAGCAGCACTCTAGCGGGGGCCGCAGATACGCAGTATTTT.

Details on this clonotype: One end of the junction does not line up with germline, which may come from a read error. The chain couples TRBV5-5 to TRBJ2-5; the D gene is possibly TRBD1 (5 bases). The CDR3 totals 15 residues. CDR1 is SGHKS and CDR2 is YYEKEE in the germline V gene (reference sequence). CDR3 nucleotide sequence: TGCGCCAGCAGCCTTCCCCCCAGGACAAAAGAGACCCAGTACTTC. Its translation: CASSLPPRTKETQYF.

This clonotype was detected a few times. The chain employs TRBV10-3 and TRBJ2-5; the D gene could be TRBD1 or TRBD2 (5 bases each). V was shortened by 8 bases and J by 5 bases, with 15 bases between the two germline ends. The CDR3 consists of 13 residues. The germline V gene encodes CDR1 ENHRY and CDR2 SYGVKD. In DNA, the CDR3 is TGTGCCATCGGCTTAGACTGGGGGGAGACCCAGTACTTC. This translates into CAIGLDWGETQYF.

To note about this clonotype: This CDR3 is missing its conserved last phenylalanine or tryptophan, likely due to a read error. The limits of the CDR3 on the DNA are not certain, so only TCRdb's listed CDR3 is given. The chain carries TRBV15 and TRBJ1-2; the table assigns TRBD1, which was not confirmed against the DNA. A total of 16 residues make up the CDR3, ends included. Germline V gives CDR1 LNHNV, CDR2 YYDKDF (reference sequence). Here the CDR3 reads CASSTRNRGLDHYYSS.

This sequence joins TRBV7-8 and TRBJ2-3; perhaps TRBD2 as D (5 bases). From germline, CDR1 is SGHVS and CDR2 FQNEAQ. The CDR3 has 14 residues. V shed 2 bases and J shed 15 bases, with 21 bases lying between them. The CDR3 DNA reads TGTGCCAGCAGCTTACCTGGAGGCGCCGATACCCTTTATTTT. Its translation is CASSLPGGADTLYF.

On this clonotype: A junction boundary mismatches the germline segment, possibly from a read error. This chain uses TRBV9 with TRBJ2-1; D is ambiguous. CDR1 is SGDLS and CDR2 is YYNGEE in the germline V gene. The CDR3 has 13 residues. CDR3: CAGSEGSDTQYFF. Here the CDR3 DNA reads TGTGCCGGCAGCGAAGGGTCAGATACGCAGTATTTTTTC.

The CDR3 reads CASGVHGNGQYF. CDR3 nucleotide sequence: TGTGCCAGCGGAGTTCATGGAAACGGGCAGTACTTC. The J gene is TRBJ2-4, the V gene TRBV7-8; D is unresolved. The germline CDR1 and CDR2 sequences are SGHVS and FQNEAQ. CDR3 size: 12 residues. Trimming pared 8 bases from V and 13 bases from J, leaving 18 bases between.

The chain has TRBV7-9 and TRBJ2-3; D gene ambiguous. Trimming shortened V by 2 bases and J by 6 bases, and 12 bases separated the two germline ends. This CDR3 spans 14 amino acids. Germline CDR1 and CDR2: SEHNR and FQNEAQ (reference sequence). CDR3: CASSLPRGADTQYF. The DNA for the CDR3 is TGTGCCAGCAGCTTACCAAGAGGTGCGGATACGCAGTATTTT.

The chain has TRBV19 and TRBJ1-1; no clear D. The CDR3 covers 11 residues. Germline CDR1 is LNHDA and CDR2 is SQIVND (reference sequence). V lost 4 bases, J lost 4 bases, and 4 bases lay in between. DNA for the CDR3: TGTGCCAGTAGTAGAGGCACTGAAGCTTTCTTT. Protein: CASSRGTEAFF.

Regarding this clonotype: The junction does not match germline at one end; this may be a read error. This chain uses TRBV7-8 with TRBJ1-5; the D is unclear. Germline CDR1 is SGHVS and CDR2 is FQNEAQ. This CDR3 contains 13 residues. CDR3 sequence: CASSQAGGHPPQF. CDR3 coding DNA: TGTGCCAGCAGCCAAGCGGGAGGTCACCCTCCGCAGTTT.

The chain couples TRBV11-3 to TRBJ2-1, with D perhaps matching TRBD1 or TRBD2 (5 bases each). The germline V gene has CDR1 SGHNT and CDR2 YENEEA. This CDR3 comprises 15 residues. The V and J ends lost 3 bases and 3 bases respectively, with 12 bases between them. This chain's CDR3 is CASSLERDGYNEQFF. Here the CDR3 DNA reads TGTGCCAGCAGCTTGGAGAGGGACGGCTACAATGAGCAGTTCTTC.

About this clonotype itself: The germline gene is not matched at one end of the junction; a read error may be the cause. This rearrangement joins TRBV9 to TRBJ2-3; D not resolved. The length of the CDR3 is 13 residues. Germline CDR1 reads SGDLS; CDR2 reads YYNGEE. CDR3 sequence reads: CASSPAVTSSEQF. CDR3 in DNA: TGTGCCAGCAGCCCCGCCGTCACCTCCTCCGAGCAGTTT.

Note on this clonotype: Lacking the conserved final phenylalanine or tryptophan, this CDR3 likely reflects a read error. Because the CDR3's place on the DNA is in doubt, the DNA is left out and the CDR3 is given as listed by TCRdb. The CDR3 spells CASSIAGGGGNEL. The chain employs TRBV7-9 and TRBJ1-2. Germline V gives CDR1 SEHNR, CDR2 FQNEAQ (reference sequence). The CDR3 has 13 residues if both end residues are counted.

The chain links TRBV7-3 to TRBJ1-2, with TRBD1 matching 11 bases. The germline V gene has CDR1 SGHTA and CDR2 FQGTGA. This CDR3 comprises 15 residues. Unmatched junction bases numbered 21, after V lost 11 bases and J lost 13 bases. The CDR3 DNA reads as TGTGCCGGACAGGGGGCTGGGGGGTCCAAGTACTTCGGCACCTTC. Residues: CAGQGAGGSKYFGTF.

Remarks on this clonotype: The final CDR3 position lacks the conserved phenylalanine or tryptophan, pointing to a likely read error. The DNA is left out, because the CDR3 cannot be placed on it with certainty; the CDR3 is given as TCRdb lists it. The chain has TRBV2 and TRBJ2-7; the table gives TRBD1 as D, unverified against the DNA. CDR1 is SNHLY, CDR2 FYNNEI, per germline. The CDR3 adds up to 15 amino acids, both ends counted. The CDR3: CASSGAYSSQPQRYC.

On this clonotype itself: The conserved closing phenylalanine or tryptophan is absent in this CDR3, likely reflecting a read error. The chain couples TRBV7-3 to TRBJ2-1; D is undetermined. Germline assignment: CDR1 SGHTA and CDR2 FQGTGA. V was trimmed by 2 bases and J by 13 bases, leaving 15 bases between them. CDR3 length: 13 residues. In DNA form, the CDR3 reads TGTGCCAGCAGCTTATCCCCACACAAGGGACAGTTCCAG. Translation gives CASSLSPHKGQFQ.

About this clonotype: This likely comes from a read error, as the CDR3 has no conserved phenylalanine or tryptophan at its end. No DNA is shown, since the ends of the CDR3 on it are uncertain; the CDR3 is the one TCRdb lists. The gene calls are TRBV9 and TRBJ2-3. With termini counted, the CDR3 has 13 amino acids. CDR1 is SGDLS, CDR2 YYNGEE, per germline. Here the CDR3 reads CASGGAGNIQCYG.

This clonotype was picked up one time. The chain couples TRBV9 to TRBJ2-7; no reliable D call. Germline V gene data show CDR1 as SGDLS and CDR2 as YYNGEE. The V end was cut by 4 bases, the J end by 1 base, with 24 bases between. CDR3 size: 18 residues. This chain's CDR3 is CASSLEPDTQYFSYEQYV. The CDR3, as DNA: TGTGCCAGCAGCTTAGAGCCAGATACGCAGTATTTTTCCTACGAGCAGTACGTC.